These 27 T cell receptor beta chains came from one sample sequenced in a study of human T cells and chemical hapten exposure. This sample's time point: pre-sensitization, week 0. Treatment meaning: therapeutic diphenylcyclopropenone sensitization with weekly scalp DPC. TCRdb fed the RACE reads into MiXCR, producing one record per CDR3 protein. In the table there are 190,000 or so distinct CDR3 sequences, 25% to 30% of which are singletons. Sequencing was performed on whole blood, taken in connection with sensitization to the hapten diphenylcyclopropenone (DPC). These TCRs come from a woman younger than 45 with alopecia areata. Some clones in this sample may be carry-over from other donors' samples.

The table lists this clonotype with a few counts. This chain connects TRBV20-1 to TRBJ2-7, with TRBD2 as a possible D gene (6 bases). The V gene's germline CDR1 is DFQATT and CDR2 SNEGSKA (reference sequence). CDR3 length: 13 amino acids. The V end lost 1 base, the J end lost 3 bases, and 10 bases lay between the germline ends. The CDR3 region is CSARAGADYEQYF. The CDR3 bases are TGCAGTGCTAGAGCGGGAGCGGACTACGAGCAGTACTTC.

The V and J genes are TRBV29-1 and TRBJ2-1, with a possible D match to TRBD2 (5 bases). V lost 1 base and J 4 bases, leaving 14 bases between the germline ends. CDR3 size: 15 residues. Germline V gives CDR1 SQVTM, CDR2 ANQGSEA. The CDR3 is CSVEGLGLDYNEQFF. CDR3 nucleotides: TGCAGCGTTGAAGGGCTAGGACTGGATTACAATGAGCAGTTCTTC.

This clonotype was seen only a few times. This chain joins TRBV12-3 or TRBV12-4 and TRBJ2-3; 7 bases are a match to TRBD1. After removal of 3 bases from V and 3 bases from J, the junction contained 6 bases not matched to a gene. The CDR3 is made up of 15 amino acids. CDR3 in amino acids: CASSFLRGSTDTQYF. The CDR3 DNA reads as TGTGCCAGCAGTTTCCTCAGGGGGAGTACAGATACGCAGTATTTT.

This clonotype was seen a few times. The chain employs TRBV28 and TRBJ1-1; possible D gene TRBD1, 5 bases. There are 13 residues in the CDR3. V was shortened by 6 bases and J by 11 bases, with 19 bases between the two germline ends. Germline assignment: CDR1 MDHEN and CDR2 SYDVKM. The CDR3 loop is CASRQTARRGAFF. CDR3 sequence (DNA): TGTGCCAGCAGGCAAACAGCCCGGAGGGGCGCTTTCTTT.

V and J are TRBV28 and TRBJ2-7; D is unclear. This CDR3 comprises 12 residues. Germline-derived CDR1 and CDR2 are MDHEN and SYDVKM. The V and J ends lost 8 bases and 0 bases respectively, with 8 bases between them. CDR3: CASSTVSYEQYF. CDR3 DNA sequence: TGTGCCAGCTCGACGGTCTCCTACGAGCAGTACTTC.

The rearrangement links TRBV18 to TRBJ2-7; 9 positions match TRBD2. V lost 6 bases to trimming and J lost 3 bases; unmatched junction nucleotides: 6. This CDR3 spans 14 amino acids. Germline CDR1 KGHSH, CDR2 LQKENI. CDR3: CASSAGGRYYEQYF. CDR3 coding DNA: TGTGCCAGCTCCGCGGGGGGGAGGTACTACGAGCAGTACTTC. The full variable domain, its missing parts supplied by reference TRBV18 and TRBJ2-7, is NAGVMQNPRHLVRRRGQEARLRCSPMKGHSHVYWYRQLPEEGLKFMVYLQKENIIDESGMPKERFSAEFPKEGPSILRIQQVVRGDSAAYFCASSAGGRYYEQYFGPGTRLTVT.

The chain employs TRBV10-3 and TRBJ1-4; D not certain. CDR1 and CDR2 (germline): ENHRY, SYGVKD. Trimming stripped 6 bases from V and 5 bases from J, with 4 bases between. There are 11 residues in the CDR3. The CDR3: CAISENEKLFF. As DNA, the CDR3 is TGTGCCATCAGCGAAAATGAAAAACTGTTTTTT.

Concerning this clonotype: Being one base from a much bigger clone, this may be a read error. This rearrangement joins TRBV7-2 to TRBJ2-3, with no clear D. The length of the CDR3 is 12 residues. The germline V and J ends were trimmed by 4 bases and 2 bases, with 4 bases remaining between them. Germline CDR1 reads SGHTA; CDR2 reads FQGNSA. The CDR3 bases are TGTGCCAGCAGCTCCTTCACAGATACGCAGTATTTT. Encoded protein: CASSSFTDTQYF.

The CDR3 bases are TGTGCCAGCAGCTTAGACCAGGGGTCAGATACGCAGTATTTT. It translates to CASSLDQGSDTQYF. This chain links TRBV7-2 with TRBJ2-3, with D tentatively TRBD1 (6 bases). The V gene's germline CDR1 is SGHTA and CDR2 FQGNSA. Trimming cost V 1 base and J 4 bases, with 9 bases left between them. This CDR3 spans 14 amino acids.

The CDR3 protein is CASSPSPHLQGGLSPLHF. The DNA for the CDR3 is TGTGCCAGCTCACCCAGTCCCCACCTACAGGGCGGGCTGTCACCCCTCCACTTT. The V call is TRBV18, the J call TRBJ1-6, with a possible D match to TRBD1 (6 bases). The CDR3 runs to 18 residues. Germline lookup yields CDR1 KGHSH and CDR2 LQKENI. The V gene lost 3 bases and the J gene lost 10 bases, with 25 bases spanning the gap.

This clonotype was detected only a few times. The chain combines TRBV28 with TRBJ1-2; D uncertain. The CDR3 runs 14 residues. CDR1 is MDHEN, CDR2 SYDVKM, per germline. Trimming took off 2 bases at V and 0 bases at J, with 7 bases between the two ends. The CDR3 nucleotides read TGTGCCAGCAGTTTACAGGAGCCTAACTATGGCTACACCTTC. Protein: CASSLQEPNYGYTF.

The V call is TRBV27, the J call TRBJ1-2; TRBD1 aligns across 7 bases. Germline values: CDR1 MNHEY, CDR2 SMNVEV (reference sequence). With V trimmed by 5 bases and J by 2 bases, 5 bases remained unmatched. CDR3 length equals 14 residues. CDR3 DNA sequence: TGTGCCAGCAGTACAGGGGCCAACAACTATGGCTACACCTTC. Translated: CASSTGANNYGYTF.

This clonotype has a count of ten or more. The V gene is TRBV9, the J gene TRBJ1-4, with a weak D call TRBD1 (6 bases). CDR1 is SGDLS and CDR2 is YYNGEE in the germline V gene. The ends were cut back, 4 bases at V and 7 bases at J, with 14 bases in the middle. CDR3 length: 14 residues. DNA of the CDR3: TGTGCCAGCAGCCCACAGGGTTGGAGTGAAAAACTGTTTTTT. Translated, it gives CASSPQGWSEKLFF.

This clonotype appeared once. The chain carries TRBV18 and TRBJ2-5; D not resolved. The length of the CDR3 is 16 residues. From germline, CDR1 is KGHSH and CDR2 LQKENI. The V end lost 0 bases, the J end lost 2 bases, and 13 bases lay between the germline ends. The CDR3 spells CASSPPVAAVQETQYF. The CDR3 DNA reads as TGTGCCAGCTCACCACCGGTAGCCGCGGTTCAAGAGACCCAGTACTTC.

This clonotype turned up a few times. The chain has TRBV4-1 and TRBJ1-4, with no clear D. The ends were cut back, 0 bases at V and 6 bases at J, with 11 bases in the middle. This CDR3 has 15 amino acids. The germline CDR1 and CDR2 sequences are MGHRA and YSYEKL. This chain's CDR3 is CASSQELGYHEKLFF. As DNA, the CDR3 is TGCGCCAGCAGCCAAGAGCTGGGGTACCATGAAAAACTGTTTTTT.

This clonotype was counted only a few times. This chain uses TRBV6-2 or TRBV6-3 with TRBJ2-7, with D perhaps TRBD1 (6 bases). The length of the CDR3 is 13 residues. Germline V CDR1 and CDR2: MNHEY, SVGEGT. Trimming took off 5 bases at V and 3 bases at J, with 11 bases between the two ends. DNA for the CDR3: TGTGCCAGCAGTGAGGGACACGTCTACGAGCAGTACTTC. Amino acid sequence: CASSEGHVYEQYF.

V is TRBV11-2 and J is TRBJ2-7; 8 bases line up with TRBD2. The V gene's germline CDR1 is SGHAT and CDR2 FQNNGV. With 1 base clipped from V and 1 base from J, the junction kept 6 bases outside the gene matches. The CDR3 loop spans 16 amino acids. The CDR3 coding sequence is TGTGCCAGCAGCTTAGGGTCGGGGGGGGATTCCTACGAGCAGTACTTC. Its translation is CASSLGSGGDSYEQYF. The whole variable domain, remainder taken from reference TRBV11-2 and TRBJ2-7, is EAGVAQSPRYKIIEKRQSVAFWCNPISGHATLYWYQQILGQGPKLLIQFQNNGVVDDSQLPKDRFSAERLKGVDSTLKIQPAKLEDSAVYLCASSLGSGGDSYEQYFGPGTRLTVT.

This clonotype showed up many times. The chain is built from TRBV7-2 and TRBJ2-1; D may correspond to TRBD1 or TRBD2 (6 bases each). V lost 2 bases, J lost 7 bases, and 15 bases lay in between. The germline CDR1 and CDR2 sequences are SGHTA and FQGNSA. This CDR3 spans 15 amino acids. The CDR3 reads CASSLLLPGANEQFF. DNA of the CDR3: TGTGCCAGCAGCTTACTCCTACCGGGGGCTAATGAGCAGTTCTTC. Supplemented by reference TRBV7-2 and TRBJ2-1, the full variable domain reads GAGVSQSPSNKVTEKGKDVELRCDPISGHTALYWYRQSLGQGLEFLIYFQGNSAPDKSGLPSDRFSAERTGGSVSTLTIQRTQQEDSAVYLCASSLLLPGANEQFFGPGTRLTVL.

This clonotype has more than one count but fewer than ten. The gene calls are TRBV7-3 and TRBJ2-2, with 9 bases fitting TRBD1. The V gene's germline CDR1 is SGHTA and CDR2 FQGTGA. After removal of 5 bases from V and 7 bases from J, the junction contained 8 bases not matched to a gene. This CDR3 has 15 residues. CDR3 sequence reads: CASSPRQGGNGELFF. The CDR3 DNA reads TGTGCCAGCAGCCCCCGACAGGGGGGAAACGGGGAGCTGTTTTTT.

J is TRBJ1-1 and V is TRBV20-1, with D possibly being TRBD1 (5 bases). V was cut by 3 bases and J by 6 bases, with 14 bases left in between. Germline V gene data show CDR1 as DFQATT and CDR2 as SNEGSKA (reference sequence). The CDR3 has 13 amino acids. CDR3 residues: CSASLTRGAEAFF. CDR3 nucleotide sequence: TGCAGTGCTAGCTTGACAAGGGGCGCTGAAGCTTTCTTT.

V usage is TRBV7-3 and J usage is TRBJ1-2, with no clear D. The CDR3 length is 13 residues. CDR1 is SGHTA and CDR2 is FQGTGA in the germline V gene. V was cut by 5 bases and J by 4 bases, with 11 bases left in between. As DNA, the CDR3 is TGTGCCAGCAGCAGTGGACGGGGCTATGGCTACACCTTC. Protein product: CASSSGRGYGYTF.

The table lists this clonotype with a few counts. V gene TRBV28 combines with J gene TRBJ2-5; 11 bases align to TRBD1. This CDR3 region has 16 residues. Germline CDR1 is MDHEN and CDR2 is SYDVKM. Trimming removed 6 bases from V and 6 bases from J; junction bases left unmatched: 12. CDR3 sequence reads: CASSPPPGQGVKTQYF. The CDR3, as DNA: TGTGCCAGCAGCCCGCCTCCGGGACAGGGGGTAAAGACCCAGTACTTC.

This clonotype was seen a few times. The chain employs TRBV29-1 and TRBJ1-1; D call uncertain. This CDR3 is built from 12 residues. Trimming shortened V by 3 bases and J by 1 base, and 6 bases separated the two germline ends. Germline V gene lookup returns CDR1 SQVTM and CDR2 ANQGSEA. The CDR3 bases are TGCAGCGTTGAGCTCCAGAACACTGAAGCTTTCTTT. It translates to CSVELQNTEAFF. The variable domain in full, with the rest retrieved from reference TRBV29-1 and TRBJ1-1, is SAVISQKPSRDICQRGTSLTIQCQVDSQVTMMFWYRQQPGQSLTLIATANQGSEATYESGFVIDKFPISRPNLTFSTLTVSNMSPEDSSIYLCSVELQNTEAFFGQGTRLTVV.

This chain connects TRBV29-1 to TRBJ1-2; no clear D gene. Germline V lookup: CDR1 SQVTM, CDR2 ANQGSEA. The CDR3 is made up of 11 amino acids. Trimming removed 5 bases from V and 1 base from J, with 5 bases in between. CDR3 protein: CSVRFNYGYTF. In DNA, the CDR3 is TGCAGCGTTCGGTTTAACTATGGCTACACCTTC.

V gene TRBV14 combines with J gene TRBJ2-1, with 9 bases identical to TRBD2. Germline V CDR1 and CDR2: SGHDN, FVKESK. CDR3 size: 15 residues. Germline trimming cut 4 bases from V and 6 bases from J; bases unmatched to any gene: 7. CDR3 amino acids: CASSPLVAGVNEQFF. In DNA form, the CDR3 reads TGTGCCAGCAGCCCCTTGGTAGCGGGAGTCAATGAGCAGTTCTTC.

The V gene is TRBV5-1, the J gene TRBJ2-3, with D maybe TRBD1 (5 bases). V dropped 0 bases and J dropped 1 base, with 6 bases sitting between them. CDR1 and CDR2 (germline): SGHRS, YFSETQ. This CDR3 comprises 14 residues. This chain's CDR3 is CASSLEGGTDTQYF. The CDR3 coding sequence is TGCGCCAGCAGCTTGGAAGGGGGCACAGATACGCAGTATTTT.

J is TRBJ2-7 and V is TRBV4-1; TRBD1 matches at 9 bases. J lost 4 bases, V lost 4 bases, and 5 bases had no gene match. The CDR3 totals 14 residues. Germline CDR1 MGHRA, CDR2 YSYEKL. As DNA, the CDR3 is TGCGCCAGCAGCCCGACAGGGGGTCCTTACGAGCAGTACTTC. Amino acids: CASSPTGGPYEQYF.